A selection of T cell receptor beta chains follows, all from one sample in a study of cytomegalovirus exposure and HLA in healthy donors. Clones were read by immunoSEQ multiplex PCR, and TCRdb kept only the in-frame ones, dropping some. This sample has around 150,000 clones, with approximately 67% found just once. The sample taken for sequencing was PBMCs. The source is a woman between 18 and 30 years old in good health and CMV-seropositive. Each CDR3 is given with its conserved first and last residue. The order of the fields is J gene, clone size, V gene, D gene, CDR3 DNA, CDR3 protein. A D gene is named only where the DNA matches it firmly. Size tells how often a clone was seen (once, few, many) or the class of an expanded clone, and some rows leave it out.

J: TRBJ2-2
size: .
V: TRBV9
D: .
DNA: TGTGCCAGCAGCGCCCGACAGGGGAGGGACACCGGGGAGCTGTTTTTT
CDR3: CASSARQGRDTGELFF

J: TRBJ1-1
size: .
V: TRBV19
D: TRBD1
DNA: TGTGCCAGTACCCTTACCCGACAGGGGATCACTGAAGCTTTCTTT
CDR3: CASTLTRQGITEAFF

J: TRBJ2-1
size: .
V: TRBV5-1
D: .
DNA: TGCGCCAGCAGCCAGTTAAGCGGAAGCTCCTACAATGAGCAGTTCTTC
CDR3: CASSQLSGSSYNEQFF

J: TRBJ2-1
size: .
V: TRBV14
D: .
DNA: TGTGCCAGCAGCCAAGGTCCATTTTCCGCGAGCTCCTACAATGAGCAGTTCTTC
CDR3: CASSQGPFSASSYNEQFF

J: TRBJ1-4
size: once
V: TRBV27
D: TRBD1
DNA: TGTGCCAGCAGTTTAGACCCCCCCCGGACAGGGCAGGAAAAACTGTTTTTT
CDR3: CASSLDPPRTGQEKLFF

J: TRBJ1-1
size: .
V: TRBV7-9
D: .
DNA: TGTGCCAGCAGCTTAGAGATGGGGGGGGCGAACACTGAAGCTTTCTTT
CDR3: CASSLEMGGANTEAFF

J: TRBJ2-2
size: .
V: TRBV7-2
D: .
DNA: TGTGCCAGCAGCTCACCCTTGAGGGCCGGGGAGCTGTTTTTT
CDR3: CASSSPLRAGELFF

J: TRBJ1-2
size: .
V: TRBV28
D: .
DNA: TGTGCCAGCAGTCAGGCCGCTAACTATGGCTACACCTTC
CDR3: CASSQAANYGYTF

J: TRBJ2-1
size: .
V: TRBV29-1
D: TRBD2
DNA: TGCAGCGTGTCACCGGGACTAGCGGATTCTGAGCAGTTCTTC
CDR3: CSVSPGLADSEQFF

J: TRBJ2-7
size: .
V: TRBV14
D: TRBD2
DNA: TGTGCCAGCAGCCCCACGCTCGAAAAGCGGGAGTCCTCCTCCTACGAGCAGTACTTC
CDR3: CASSPTLEKRESSSYEQYF

J: TRBJ2-7
size: once
V: TRBV13
D: .
DNA: TGTGCCAGCAGCTTGTCAAACTCCTACGAGCAGTACTTC
CDR3: CASSLSNSYEQYF

J: TRBJ2-2
size: .
V: TRBV27
D: .
DNA: TGTGCCAGCAGTTTCGGGGGGCCGAACACCGGGGAGCTGTTTTTT
CDR3: CASSFGGPNTGELFF

J: TRBJ1-1
size: .
V: TRBV19
D: TRBD1
DNA: TGTGCCAGTAGTAACGACAGGGGTGGCACTGAAGCTTTCTTT
CDR3: CASSNDRGGTEAFF

J: TRBJ2-5
size: .
V: TRBV6-6
D: .
DNA: TGTGCCAGCAGCTCGGACTCGATACATACCCAGTACTTC
CDR3: CASSSDSIHTQYF

J: TRBJ2-7
size: few
V: TRBV27
D: .
DNA: TGTGCCAGCAGTTTATCGCAGGGGCCTTTCTACGAGCAGTACTTC
CDR3: CASSLSQGPFYEQYF

J: TRBJ2-1
size: .
V: TRBV19
D: TRBD1
DNA: TGTGCCAGTAGTGTACAGGGGGCTTCATTCAATGAGCAGTTCTTC
CDR3: CASSVQGASFNEQFF

J: TRBJ1-4
size: .
V: TRBV20-1
D: .
DNA: TGCAGTGCTATCTTCGACAGAAAACTGTTTTTT
CDR3: CSAIFDRKLFF

J: TRBJ1-4
size: .
V: TRBV18
D: .
DNA: TGTGCCAGCGCAGGAGAGAACCGGGGTGAAAAACTGTTTTTT
CDR3: CASAGENRGEKLFF

J: TRBJ2-7
size: .
V: TRBV7-8
D: .
DNA: TGTGCCAGCACCGTAGCCGGGACCTACGAGCAGTACTTC
CDR3: CASTVAGTYEQYF

J: TRBJ2-1
size: .
V: TRBV7-9
D: TRBD1
DNA: TGTGCCAGCAGCTTAGTGGGACAGGGTAACAATGAGCAGTTCTTC
CDR3: CASSLVGQGNNEQFF

J: TRBJ2-7
size: .
V: TRBV10-3
D: TRBD2
DNA: TGTGCCATCAGTCCCGCTGGGGGGACTAGCGGGAGGTGGAGGTCCTACGAGCAGTACTTC
CDR3: CAISPAGGTSGRWRSYEQYF

J: TRBJ1-2
size: .
V: TRBV28
D: .
DNA: TGTGCCAGCAGTTTAGCAACATCGGGTGGCTACACCTTC
CDR3: CASSLATSGGYTF

J: TRBJ1-4
size: .
V: TRBV9
D: TRBD1
DNA: TGTGCCAGCAGCGTGGGACAGCGTTATAATGAAAAACTGTTTTTT
CDR3: CASSVGQRYNEKLFF

J: TRBJ2-7
size: .
V: TRBV4-3
D: .
DNA: TGCGCCAGCAGCCAATTCCTGAGCTCCTACGAGCAGTACTTC
CDR3: CASSQFLSSYEQYF

J: TRBJ1-6
size: .
V: TRBV6-7
D: TRBD1
DNA: TGTGCCAGCAGTCACCACAAGGGGGCAGACTATAATTCACCCCTCCACTTT
CDR3: CASSHHKGADYNSPLHF

J: TRBJ2-3
size: .
V: TRBV27
D: .
DNA: TGTGCCAGCAGTTTTAGAGGGCAGGGGGATACGCAGTATTTT
CDR3: CASSFRGQGDTQYF

J: TRBJ2-7
size: .
V: TRBV28
D: TRBD2
DNA: TGTGCCAGCAGTTTAACTAGCGGACCCTACGAGCAGTACTTC
CDR3: CASSLTSGPYEQYF

J: TRBJ2-5
size: .
V: TRBV7-7
D: .
DNA: TGTGCTAGCAGCTCACCCGAGGGGGACCAAGAGACCCAGTACTTC
CDR3: CASSSPEGDQETQYF

J: TRBJ1-2
size: .
V: TRBV5-6
D: TRBD1
DNA: TGTGCCAGCAGACGGGACAGCTATGGCTACACCTTC
CDR3: CASRRDSYGYTF